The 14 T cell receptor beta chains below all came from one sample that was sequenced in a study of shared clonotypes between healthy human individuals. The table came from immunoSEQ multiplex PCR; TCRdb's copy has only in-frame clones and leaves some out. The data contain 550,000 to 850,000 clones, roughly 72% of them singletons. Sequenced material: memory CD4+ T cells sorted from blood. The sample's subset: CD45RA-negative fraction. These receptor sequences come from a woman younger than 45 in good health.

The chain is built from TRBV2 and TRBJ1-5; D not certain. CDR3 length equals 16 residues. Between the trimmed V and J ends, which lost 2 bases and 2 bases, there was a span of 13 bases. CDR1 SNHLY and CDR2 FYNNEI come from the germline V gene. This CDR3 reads CASSERMASGNQPQHF. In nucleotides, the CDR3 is TGTGCCAGCAGTGAACGTATGGCCTCGGGCAATCAGCCCCAGCATTTT.

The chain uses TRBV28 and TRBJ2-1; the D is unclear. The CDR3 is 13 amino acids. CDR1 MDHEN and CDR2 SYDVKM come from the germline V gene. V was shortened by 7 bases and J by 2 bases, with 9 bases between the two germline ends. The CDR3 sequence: CASTAIPYNEQFF. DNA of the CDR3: TGTGCCAGCACCGCGATACCCTACAATGAGCAGTTCTTC.

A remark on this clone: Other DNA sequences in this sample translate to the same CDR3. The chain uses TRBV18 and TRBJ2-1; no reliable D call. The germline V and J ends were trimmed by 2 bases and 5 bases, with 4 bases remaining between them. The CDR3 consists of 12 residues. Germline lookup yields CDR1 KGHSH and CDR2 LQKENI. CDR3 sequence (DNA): TGTGCCAGCTCACCAGGGAACAATGAGCAGTTCTTC. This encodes CASSPGNNEQFF.

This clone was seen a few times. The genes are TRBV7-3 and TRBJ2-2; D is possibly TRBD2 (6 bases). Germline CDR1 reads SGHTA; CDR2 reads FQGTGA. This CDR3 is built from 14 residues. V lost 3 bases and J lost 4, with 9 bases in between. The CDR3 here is CASSLLAATGELFF. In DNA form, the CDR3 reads TGTGCCAGCAGCTTGTTAGCGGCCACCGGGGAGCTGTTTTTT.

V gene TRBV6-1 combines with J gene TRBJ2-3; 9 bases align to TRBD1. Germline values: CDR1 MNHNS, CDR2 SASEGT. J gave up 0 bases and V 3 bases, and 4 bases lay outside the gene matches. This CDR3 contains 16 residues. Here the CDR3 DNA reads TGTGCCAGCAGTGATCGGACAGGGGTGAGCACAGATACGCAGTATTTT. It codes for CASSDRTGVSTDTQYF.

The CDR3 DNA is TGTGCCAGCAGTAAGGACGGGAGAGATCAGCCCCAGCATTTT. Residues: CASSKDGRDQPQHF. The chain links TRBV6-6 to TRBJ1-5, with no clear D. CDR3 size: 14 residues. Trimming cost V 5 bases and J 5 bases, with 13 bases left between them. Germline V gene lookup returns CDR1 MNHNY and CDR2 SVGAGI (reference sequence).

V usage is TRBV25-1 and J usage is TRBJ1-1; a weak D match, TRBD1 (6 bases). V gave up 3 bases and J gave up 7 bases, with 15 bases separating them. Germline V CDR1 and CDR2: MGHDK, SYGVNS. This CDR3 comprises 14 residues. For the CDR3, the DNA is TGTGCCAGCAGTGACAAGGACAGAGCCCTTGAAGCTTTCTTT. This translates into CASSDKDRALEAFF.

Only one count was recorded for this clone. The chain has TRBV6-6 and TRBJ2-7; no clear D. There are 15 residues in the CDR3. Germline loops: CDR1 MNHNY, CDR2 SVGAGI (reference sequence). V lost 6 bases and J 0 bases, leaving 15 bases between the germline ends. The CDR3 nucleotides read TGTGCCAGCAGACCGGACGGTCAGAGCTCCTACGAGCAGTACTTC. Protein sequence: CASRPDGQSSYEQYF.

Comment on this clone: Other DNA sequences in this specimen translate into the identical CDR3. Written as DNA, the CDR3 is TGTGCCAGCAGTGAGGGAAGGAACACTGAAGCTTTCTTT. Residues: CASSEGRNTEAFF. The chain recombines TRBV6-1 with TRBJ1-1; D is undetermined. V lost 3 bases and J 1 base, leaving 6 bases between the germline ends. Germline values: CDR1 MNHNS, CDR2 SASEGT. The CDR3 is made up of 13 amino acids.

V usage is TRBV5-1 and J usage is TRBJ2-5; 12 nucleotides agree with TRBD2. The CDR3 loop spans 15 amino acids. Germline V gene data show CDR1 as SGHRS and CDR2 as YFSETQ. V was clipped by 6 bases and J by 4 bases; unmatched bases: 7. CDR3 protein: CASNLGTSGRETQYF. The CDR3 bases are TGCGCCAGCAACCTTGGGACTAGCGGGCGAGAGACCCAGTACTTC.

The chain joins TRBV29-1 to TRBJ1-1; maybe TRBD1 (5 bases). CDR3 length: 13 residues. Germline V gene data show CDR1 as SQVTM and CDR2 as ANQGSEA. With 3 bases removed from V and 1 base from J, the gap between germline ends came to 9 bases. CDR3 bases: TGCAGCGTTGAGGCTCAGGGGAACACTGAAGCTTTCTTT. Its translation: CSVEAQGNTEAFF.

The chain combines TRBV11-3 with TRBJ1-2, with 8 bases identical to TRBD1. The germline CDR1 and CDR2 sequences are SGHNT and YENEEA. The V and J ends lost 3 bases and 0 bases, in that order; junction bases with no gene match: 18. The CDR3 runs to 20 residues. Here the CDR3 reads CASSFPGDRKALYTNYGYTF. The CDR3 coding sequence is TGTGCCAGCAGCTTTCCGGGGGACAGGAAGGCCCTCTATACTAACTATGGCTACACCTTC.

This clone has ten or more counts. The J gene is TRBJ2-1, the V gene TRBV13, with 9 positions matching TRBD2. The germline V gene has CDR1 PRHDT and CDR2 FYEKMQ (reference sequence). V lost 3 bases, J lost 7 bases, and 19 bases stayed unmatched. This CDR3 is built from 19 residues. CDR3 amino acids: CASSFSPYAGGPLGNEQFF. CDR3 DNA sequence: TGTGCCAGCAGCTTTTCCCCTTACGCGGGAGGGCCGTTAGGGAATGAGCAGTTCTTC.

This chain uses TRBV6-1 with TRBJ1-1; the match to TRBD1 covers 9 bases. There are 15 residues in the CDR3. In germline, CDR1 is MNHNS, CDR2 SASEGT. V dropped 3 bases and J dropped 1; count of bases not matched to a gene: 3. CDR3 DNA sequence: TGTGCCAGCAGTGATATGACAGGGGGGAACACTGAAGCTTTCTTT. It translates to CASSDMTGGNTEAFF.